These 22 T cell receptor beta chains came from one sample sequenced in a study of shared clonotypes between healthy human individuals. CD45RO-negative, CCR7-selected cells formed the naive CD8 fraction, which excluded terminally differentiated effector memory CD45RA+ cells. Here immunoSEQ multiplex PCR was the method, and the copy in TCRdb shows in-frame clones only, minus some. The data hold 800,000 or so clones, with 90% to 97% observed a single time. Sequencing was performed on naive CD8+ T cells sorted from blood. These TCRs come from a man aged 25 to 40 in good health.

The chain combines TRBV5-8 with TRBJ2-2; the D gene is possibly TRBD2 (5 bases). The V end lost 2 bases, the J end lost 3 bases, and 14 bases lay between the germline ends. This CDR3 has 16 residues. Per germline, CDR1 SGHTS and CDR2 YDEGEE. The DNA for the CDR3 is TGTGCCAGCAGCTTCGGAGCGGAACGGGACACCGGGGAGCTGTTTTTT. Its protein product is CASSFGAERDTGELFF. The full variable domain, its missing parts supplied by reference TRBV5-8 and TRBJ2-2, is EAGVTQSPTHLIKTRGQQATLRCSPISGHTSVYWYQQALGLGLQFLLWYDEGEERNRGNFPPRFSGRQFPNYSSELNVNALELEDSALYLCASSFGAERDTGELFFGEGSRLTVL.

The chain recombines TRBV11-2 with TRBJ2-7; possible D gene TRBD2, 6 bases. The CDR3 covers 13 residues. Germline V gene sequence: CDR1 SGHAT, CDR2 FQNNGV. Trimming took 1 base from V and 6 from J, leaving 10 bases between them. CDR3 sequence: CASSLGLGGEQYF. CDR3 nucleotide sequence: TGTGCCAGCAGCTTAGGGTTGGGGGGCGAGCAGTACTTC.

A word on this clone: Other DNA sequences in this sample translate to the same CDR3. V and J are TRBV2 and TRBJ1-1; D remains unclear. Germline loops: CDR1 SNHLY, CDR2 FYNNEI. V was trimmed by 4 bases and J by 0 bases, leaving 6 bases between them. The CDR3 extends over 13 amino acids. CDR3 sequence reads: CASSAGLNTEAFF. The DNA of the CDR3 is TGTGCCAGCAGTGCCGGGCTGAACACTGAAGCTTTCTTT. The variable domain in full, completed from reference TRBV2 and TRBJ1-1, reads EPEVTQTPSHQVTQMGQEVILRCVPISNHLYFYWYRQILGQKVEFLVSFYNNEISEKSEIFDDQFSVERPDGSNFTLKIRSTKLEDSAMYFCASSAGLNTEAFFGQGTRLTVV.

The chain joins TRBV19 to TRBJ2-1; 13 bases are shared with TRBD2. Trimming cost V 3 bases and J 6 bases; bases outside gene matches: 8. Germline V lookup: CDR1 LNHDA, CDR2 SQIVND (reference sequence). The length of the CDR3 is 17 residues. The chain's CDR3 is CASSISHRTSGSNEQFF. The CDR3 nucleotides are TGTGCCAGTAGTATTTCCCACCGGACTAGCGGGAGCAATGAGCAGTTCTTC.

The chain combines TRBV9 with TRBJ2-1, with 7 bases that match TRBD1. The ends lost 3 bases at V and 9 bases at J; junction bases unmatched: 3. CDR1 and CDR2 from the germline V gene are SGDLS and YYNGEE. This CDR3 comprises 12 residues. Written as DNA, the CDR3 is TGTGCCAGCAGCGGACAGGGTGGTGAGCAGTTCTTC. It is translated as CASSGQGGEQFF.

The chain joins TRBV6-5 to TRBJ2-2; 9 bases map to TRBD1. This CDR3 contains 15 residues. Germline V gives CDR1 MNHEY, CDR2 SVGAGI. V dropped 9 bases and J dropped 4; count of bases not matched to a gene: 9. CDR3: CASRPTGGTTGELFF. The CDR3, as DNA: TGTGCCAGTCGGCCGACAGGGGGAACCACCGGGGAGCTGTTTTTT.

The chain employs TRBV14 and TRBJ2-1, with no clear D. The V and J ends lost 3 bases and 4 bases respectively, with 7 bases between them. The V gene's germline CDR1 is SGHDN and CDR2 FVKESK. The CDR3 runs to 13 residues. The CDR3 region is CASSQLDYNEQFF. The CDR3 nucleotides are TGTGCCAGCAGCCAGTTAGATTACAATGAGCAGTTCTTC.

The chain combines TRBV5-6 with TRBJ2-7; TRBD2 matches 8 bases. The CDR3 length is 15 residues. Germline values: CDR1 SGHDT, CDR2 YYEEEE. J lost 5 bases, V lost 1 base, and 8 bases had no gene match. The CDR3, as DNA: TGTGCCAGCAGCTTGTGGGGAGCGGGAGTCAACGAGCAGTACTTC. It encodes CASSLWGAGVNEQYF.

The rearrangement uses TRBV4-1 and TRBJ2-1; D perhaps matches TRBD1 (5 bases). The germline V and J ends were trimmed by 4 bases and 3 bases, with 13 bases remaining between them. This CDR3 comprises 15 residues. In germline, CDR1 is MGHRA, CDR2 YSYEKL. This CDR3 reads CASSPSRDLYNEQFF. CDR3 nucleotide sequence: TGCGCCAGCAGCCCTTCCAGGGATCTCTACAATGAGCAGTTCTTC.

The chain has TRBV6-5 and TRBJ2-7, with D unresolved. V was pared by 5 bases and J by 4 bases, with 18 bases between. The CDR3 extends over 15 amino acids. CDR1 MNHEY and CDR2 SVGAGI come from the germline V gene. This chain's CDR3 is CASSPEPLLDYEQYF. CDR3 nucleotide sequence: TGTGCCAGCAGTCCTGAACCCCTCTTGGATTACGAGCAGTACTTC.

The J gene is TRBJ2-7, the V gene TRBV14; possible D gene TRBD1, 6 bases. The V and J ends lost 3 bases and 3 bases respectively, with 12 bases between them. The CDR3 is made up of 14 amino acids. Germline loops: CDR1 SGHDN, CDR2 FVKESK. CDR3: CASSQPRGNYEQYF. The CDR3 nucleotides read TGTGCCAGCAGCCAGCCCAGGGGTAACTACGAGCAGTACTTC.

This rearrangement joins TRBV7-9 to TRBJ1-2, with 12 bases matching TRBD1. In germline, CDR1 is SEHNR, CDR2 FQNEAQ (reference sequence). The J segment lost 5 bases and the V segment lost 7 bases, leaving 11 bases of the junction unmatched. This CDR3 has 16 amino acids. The CDR3 DNA sequence: TGTGCCAGCACCCTTCAGGGACAGGGGGCTTGGTATGGCTACACCTTC. This sequence encodes CASTLQGQGAWYGYTF.

This chain links TRBV27 with TRBJ2-7; 10 bases are a match to TRBD2. There are 16 residues in the CDR3. The junction had 14 bases not matched to a gene; V was cut back by 5 bases and J by 7 bases. Germline lookup yields CDR1 MNHEY and CDR2 SMNVEV (reference sequence). The CDR3 reads CASSPLSAGGPGEQYF. The CDR3 nucleotides are TGTGCCAGCAGTCCACTATCAGCGGGAGGGCCGGGGGAGCAGTACTTC.

This chain connects TRBV29-1 to TRBJ1-1, with TRBD1 matching 8 bases. V was pared by 7 bases and J by 0 bases, with 4 bases of the junction left unmatched. CDR3 length: 13 residues. Germline loops: CDR1 SQVTM, CDR2 ANQGSEA. The CDR3 here is CSGEGQVNTEAFF. For the CDR3, the DNA is TGCAGCGGTGAGGGACAGGTGAACACTGAAGCTTTCTTT.

The V call is TRBV10-1, the J call TRBJ1-1, with D possibly TRBD1 on 5 matching bases. This CDR3 is built from 13 residues. Deletions cut 4 bases from V and 9 bases from J, with 15 bases between. Germline CDR1 reads WNHNN; CDR2 reads SYGVQD (reference sequence). The CDR3 region has the DNA TGCGCCAGCAGTGTGGGACTGCTGGACAAAGCTTTCTTT. Translation: CASSVGLLDKAFF.

This sequence joins TRBV28 and TRBJ1-1; D may be TRBD1 (6 bases). Germline CDR1 reads MDHEN; CDR2 reads SYDVKM. CDR3 size: 18 residues. V was trimmed by 3 bases and J by 0 bases, leaving 20 bases between them. The CDR3 DNA follows: TGTGCCAGCAGTTTTGGATTGGGACAACCGATGATGAACACTGAAGCTTTCTTT. It specifies CASSFGLGQPMMNTEAFF.

V gene TRBV11-3 combines with J gene TRBJ2-1; TRBD2 aligns across 9 bases. The V gene end was trimmed by 5 bases and the J gene end by 11 bases; junction bases not matched to a gene: 13. The CDR3 is 15 residues long. The germline CDR1 and CDR2 sequences are SGHNT and YENEEA. This CDR3 is CASSPALGLAEKQFF. The CDR3 coding sequence is TGTGCCAGCAGCCCAGCTCTGGGACTAGCTGAAAAGCAGTTCTTC.

On this clone itself: The same CDR3 arises from other DNA sequences in this sample as well. The V call is TRBV2, the J call TRBJ2-1; D is perhaps TRBD2 (6 bases). Germline V gene sequence: CDR1 SNHLY, CDR2 FYNNEI. The CDR3 spans 14 residues. V lost 6 bases, J lost 0 bases, and 9 bases lay in between. Here the CDR3 reads CASRGGSSYNEQFF. The CDR3 bases are TGTGCCAGCAGGGGAGGAAGCTCCTACAATGAGCAGTTCTTC. The full variable domain, its missing parts supplied by reference TRBV2 and TRBJ2-1, is EPEVTQTPSHQVTQMGQEVILRCVPISNHLYFYWYRQILGQKVEFLVSFYNNEISEKSEIFDDQFSVERPDGSNFTLKIRSTKLEDSAMYFCASRGGSSYNEQFFGPGTRLTVL.

This clone showed up just once. This sequence joins TRBV2 and TRBJ2-7, with D possibly being TRBD1 or TRBD2 (5 bases each). The CDR3 has 15 residues. The germline V and J ends were trimmed by 3 bases and 2 bases, with 14 bases remaining between them. Germline-derived CDR1 and CDR2 are SNHLY and FYNNEI. The CDR3 sequence: CASSELPRDPYEQYF. Written as DNA, the CDR3 is TGTGCCAGCAGTGAGCTTCCGAGGGACCCCTACGAGCAGTACTTC.

The chain uses TRBV7-9 and TRBJ1-1; no clear D. The germline V gene has CDR1 SEHNR and CDR2 FQNEAQ (reference sequence). V was clipped by 8 bases and J by 6 bases, with 16 bases between them. The CDR3 loop spans 13 amino acids. CDR3 sequence: CASEGPFDAEAFF. In DNA form, the CDR3 reads TGTGCCAGCGAAGGGCCCTTTGACGCTGAAGCTTTCTTT.

The chain combines TRBV5-6 with TRBJ1-5, with 9 bases identical to TRBD1. The V segment lost 3 bases and the J segment 6 bases; nucleotides outside the gene matches: 10. CDR3 length: 16 amino acids. CDR1 is SGHDT, CDR2 YYEEEE, per germline. CDR3 in DNA: TGTGCCAGCAGCTCCGCCCGACAGGGGGTTGGTCAGCCCCAGCATTTT. Its translation is CASSSARQGVGQPQHF.

The chain employs TRBV5-4 and TRBJ2-7, with D perhaps TRBD1 or TRBD2 (6 bases each). This CDR3 spans 16 amino acids. Germline V gene data show CDR1 as SGHNT and CDR2 as YYREEE (reference sequence). The ends were cut back, 1 base at V and 2 bases at J, with 16 bases in the middle. CDR3 in amino acids: CASSLYASGAAYEQYF. The DNA of the CDR3 is TGTGCCAGCAGCTTGTATGCGTCGGGGGCGGCCTACGAGCAGTACTTC.